This T cell receptor beta chain was observed in a study of shared clonotypes between healthy human individuals. The CDR3 contains 13 residues. The germline V and J ends were trimmed by 5 bases and 0 bases, with 8 bases remaining between them. The germline V gene has CDR1 MNHEY and CDR2 SMNVEV (reference sequence). Repertoires were generated with immunoSEQ multiplex PCR, while TCRdb's copy carries only in-frame clones and drops some. Among 450,000 to 650,000 clones listed, around three quarters were seen once. Sequencing was performed on PBMCs. The TCR sequence derives from a woman aged 40 to 50 in good health. Some clones in this sample may be carry-over from other donors' samples. The chain links TRBV27 to TRBJ2-7; perhaps TRBD2 as D (6 bases). The CDR3 spells CASSGLHSYEQYF. CDR3 bases: TGTGCCAGCAGTGGACTACACTCCTACGAGCAGTACTTC.